The 10 T cell receptor beta chains below all came from one sample that was sequenced in a study of blood T cell repertoires in COVID-19. This table comes from immunoSEQ multiplex PCR, and its TCRdb copy is limited to in-frame clones, with some not included. This table has around 29,000 clones, roughly 85% appearing once. The specimen sequenced was peripheral blood. The source is a human donor in a cohort sampled during active COVID-19.

In nucleotides, the CDR3 is TGTGCCAGCTCATCGCAGGACTCTGGAAACACCATATATTTT. Its protein product is CASSSQDSGNTIYF. V gene TRBV18 combines with J gene TRBJ1-3; D remains ambiguous. In germline, CDR1 is KGHSH, CDR2 LQKENI. The CDR3 has 14 residues. V was trimmed by 5 bases and J by 0 bases, leaving 8 bases between them.

The CDR3: CASSLTTYEQYF. CDR3 DNA sequence: TGCGCCAGCAGCTTAACTACCTACGAGCAGTACTTC. This chain joins TRBV5-1 and TRBJ2-7, with unresolved D. The germline V gene encodes CDR1 SGHRS and CDR2 YFSETQ. Trimming cost V 2 bases and J 2 bases, with 5 bases left between them. This CDR3 has 12 amino acids. The whole variable domain, filled in from reference TRBV5-1 and TRBJ2-7, reads KAGVTQTPRYLIKTRGQQVTLSCSPISGHRSVSWYQQTPGQGLQFLFEYFSETQRNKGNFPGRFSGRQFSNSRSEMNVSTLELGDSALYLCASSLTTYEQYFGPGTRLTVT.

This chain connects TRBV29-1 to TRBJ2-5; 9 bases fit TRBD2. This CDR3 region has 12 residues. Looked up from germline, CDR1 is SQVTM and CDR2 is ANQGSEA. V dropped 7 bases and J dropped 5; count of bases not matched to a gene: 5. The CDR3 sequence: CSGRTSVETQYF. The CDR3, as DNA: TGCAGCGGAAGGACTAGCGTGGAGACCCAGTACTTC.

This clone has a handful of counts. J is TRBJ1-2 and V is TRBV3-1 (or the pseudogene TRBV3-2); 8 nucleotides align to TRBD1. V shed 0 bases, J shed 8 bases, and the junction held 23 bases outside the gene matches. CDR1 and CDR2 (germline): LGHDT, YNNKEL (reference sequence). The CDR3 extends over 20 amino acids. CDR3 in amino acids: CASSQDRLSSKDRENPGYTF. The CDR3 DNA is TGTGCCAGCAGCCAAGATCGGTTATCCAGTAAGGACAGGGAAAATCCCGGCTACACCTTC.

The CDR3 DNA follows: TGTGCCAGCAGCCAGCACACAGGTAATGAAAAACTGTTTTTT. It is translated as CASSQHTGNEKLFF. V usage is TRBV7-9 and J usage is TRBJ1-4; perhaps TRBD1 as D (5 bases). The CDR3 has 14 residues. The germline V gene encodes CDR1 SEHNR and CDR2 FQNEAQ (reference sequence). V was clipped by 5 bases and J by 4 bases, with 11 bases between them.

The chain recombines TRBV6-6 with TRBJ2-5; tentative D call: TRBD1 (6 bases). CDR1 is MNHNY and CDR2 is SVGAGI in the germline V gene (reference sequence). Trimming removed 2 bases at V and 1 base at J, with 11 bases between. CDR3 length: 15 amino acids. The CDR3 loop reads CASSYVGALQETQYF. The CDR3 nucleotides are TGTGCCAGCAGTTACGTGGGGGCCCTCCAAGAGACCCAGTACTTC.

The rearrangement links TRBV5-4 to TRBJ2-7; 8 bases fit TRBD2. CDR1 SGHNT and CDR2 YYREEE come from the germline V gene (reference sequence). Trimming cost V 0 bases and J 4 bases; bases outside gene matches: 6. The CDR3 sequence is 15 residues long. The CDR3 reads CASSLVPGGVYEQYF. The CDR3 DNA sequence: TGTGCCAGCAGCTTGGTCCCGGGGGGGGTTTACGAGCAGTACTTC.

V and J are TRBV12-3 or TRBV12-4 and TRBJ2-1; D call uncertain. The CDR3 extends over 11 amino acids. Between the trimmed V and J ends, which lost 3 bases and 5 bases, there was a span of 2 bases. The CDR3 is CASSFDNEQFF. The DNA for the CDR3 is TGTGCCAGCAGTTTCGACAATGAGCAGTTCTTC.

This clone was seen a handful of times. CDR3 in amino acids: CASSLWGEGNEQFF. The CDR3, as DNA: TGTGCCAGCAGCCTGTGGGGGGAGGGCAATGAGCAGTTCTTC. This chain uses TRBV5-8 with TRBJ2-1; 7 bases map to TRBD2. V was pared by 4 bases and J by 6 bases, with 7 bases of the junction left unmatched. Germline CDR1 reads SGHTS; CDR2 reads YDEGEE. CDR3 length: 14 amino acids.

The gene calls are TRBV30 and TRBJ1-2; weak D call: TRBD1 (5 bases). With 8 bases removed from V and 4 bases from J, the gap between germline ends came to 11 bases. Germline CDR1 GTSNPN, CDR2 SVGIG (reference sequence). CDR3 size: 11 residues. The CDR3 sequence: CAQGSSYGYTF. Written as DNA, the CDR3 is TGTGCCCAGGGCTCTAGCTATGGCTACACCTTC.